These 15 T cell receptor beta chains were all obtained from the same sample, sequenced in a study of T cells in Graves' hyperthyroidism and ophthalmopathy (dated by TCRdb to between 2018 and 2020). Library construction relied on multiplex PCR. Sequencing took place on an Illumina HiSeq 2000. Amplification of TCR beta CDR3 regions was carried out from RNA transcripts. The TCR CDR3 was subjected to a first round of RT-PCR using the HTBI primer set and the Qiagen OneStep RT-PCR kit. TCRdb took the public reads, trimmed them with fastp at Q25, ran MiXCR for clone calling and kept in-frame beta chains. Duplicate CDR3 protein sequences are folded into a single record with the most common DNA and genes. The sample table lists 400,000 to 600,000 distinct CDR3 sequences, more than 20% of them with a count of one. About a quarter of the sample is held by the ten biggest clonotypes. Sample: blood. These receptors were taken from a man between 18 and 35 years old with Graves' hyperthyroidism.

This clonotype was found a few times. The rearrangement joins TRBV6-2 or TRBV6-3 to TRBJ2-4; TRBD1 agrees at 7 bases. The CDR3 totals 18 residues. V lost 0 bases and J lost 3; bases outside the gene matches: 11. CDR1 MNHEY and CDR2 SVGEGT come from the germline V gene. CDR3 amino acids: CASSYSTLRRQGKNIQYF. The CDR3 DNA follows: TGTGCCAGCAGTTACTCGACACTTCGCCGACAGGGCAAAAACATTCAGTACTTC.

This clonotype appeared a few times. The chain carries TRBV27 and TRBJ1-2; D gene uncertain. From germline, CDR1 is MNHEY and CDR2 SMNVEV (reference sequence). This CDR3 spans 13 amino acids. Trimming removed 0 bases from V and 5 bases from J, with 7 bases in between. CDR3 sequence (DNA): TGTGCCAGCAGTTTATCGATCGATTATGGCTACACCTTC. It yields the protein CASSLSIDYGYTF.

V gene TRBV12-5 combines with J gene TRBJ1-6; 9 bases align to TRBD1. V dropped 5 bases and J dropped 1; count of bases not matched to a gene: 15. The CDR3 spans 20 residues. CDR1 is LGHNT and CDR2 is FRNRAP in the germline V gene. The CDR3 DNA is TGTGCTAGTGGTACCTCCCGGGACAGGGACATTGTATCCTATAATTCACCCCTCCACTTT. As protein: CASGTSRDRDIVSYNSPLHF. Filled out from reference TRBV12-5 and TRBJ1-6, the complete variable domain reads DARVTQTPRHKVTEMGQEVTMRCQPILGHNTVFWYRQTMMQGLELLAYFRNRAPLDDSGMPKDRFSAEMPDATLATLKIQPSEPRDSAVYFCASGTSRDRDIVSYNSPLHFGNGTRLTVT.

In this sample, this clonotype turned up many times. The chain recombines TRBV2 with TRBJ1-5; D is undetermined. The CDR3 spans 14 residues. The V end was cut by 4 bases, the J end by 3 bases, with 10 bases between. Per the germline V gene, CDR1 is SNHLY and CDR2 is FYNNEI. The chain's CDR3 is CASSARVNNQPQHF. The CDR3 DNA sequence: TGTGCCAGCAGTGCCCGGGTCAACAATCAGCCCCAGCATTTT.

This clonotype has more than one count but fewer than ten. The gene calls are TRBV4-1 and TRBJ1-1; D unclear. Germline CDR1 MGHRA, CDR2 YSYEKL. CDR3 length: 15 residues. The V gene lost 1 base and the J gene lost 7 bases, with 16 bases spanning the gap. The CDR3 DNA is TGCGCCAGCAGCCAAGGGAGGGCGATGGCGGGTGAAGCTTTCTTT. This sequence encodes CASSQGRAMAGEAFF.

This clonotype was counted many times. V is TRBV11-2 and J is TRBJ1-5; weak D call: TRBD1 (5 bases). The CDR3 has 13 amino acids. CDR1 is SGHAT, CDR2 FQNNGV, per germline. V lost 0 bases and J lost 6, with 6 bases in between. CDR3 in DNA: TGTGCCAGCAGCTTAGAGGGGGTTCAGCCCCAGCATTTT. Protein product: CASSLEGVQPQHF.

This clonotype showed up just once. The CDR3 nucleotides are TGTGCCAGCAGTTACTCCTTTTGGGAGGGGAACACTGAAGCTTTCTTT. Protein: CASSYSFWEGNTEAFF. J is TRBJ1-1 and V is TRBV28; D is ambiguous. Germline CDR1 MDHEN, CDR2 SYDVKM. CDR3 length equals 16 residues. Trimming stripped 4 bases from V and 1 base from J, with 16 bases between.

This clonotype was counted many times. V usage is TRBV5-1 and J usage is TRBJ1-1; D call uncertain. The V gene's germline CDR1 is SGHRS and CDR2 YFSETQ. The CDR3 totals 15 residues. With 0 bases removed from V and 4 bases from J, the gap between germline ends came to 13 bases. The CDR3 sequence: CASSLDEGVITEAFF. The CDR3, as DNA: TGCGCCAGCAGCTTGGACGAGGGTGTGATCACTGAAGCTTTCTTT.

This clonotype was picked up many times. The chain carries TRBV28 and TRBJ1-1; no firm D call. CDR1 is MDHEN, CDR2 SYDVKM, per germline. V was shortened by 2 bases and J by 0 bases, with 16 bases between the two germline ends. This CDR3 contains 17 residues. The CDR3 here is CASSLPYTWTVNTEAFF. The CDR3 DNA follows: TGTGCCAGCAGTTTACCCTACACTTGGACGGTGAACACTGAAGCTTTCTTT.

This rearrangement joins TRBV12-5 to TRBJ2-2; 9 bases are shared with TRBD2. The V gene's germline CDR1 is LGHNT and CDR2 FRNRAP. Trimming took 3 bases from V and 6 from J; bases not matched to a gene: 8. This CDR3 has 16 residues. The CDR3: CASGLAPGTSSGELFF. The CDR3 nucleotides are TGTGCTAGTGGTTTAGCACCCGGGACTAGCTCCGGGGAGCTGTTTTTT.

This clonotype was seen ten or more times. The rearrangement links TRBV20-1 to TRBJ2-5; D uncertain. Per the germline V gene, CDR1 is DFQATT and CDR2 is SNEGSKA (reference sequence). The CDR3 consists of 17 residues. Trimming took 0 bases from V and 3 from J, leaving 20 bases between them. The CDR3 DNA reads TGCAGTGCTAGAGATACGCTAACGGAAGTAAAAAAAGAGACCCAGTACTTC. It codes for CSARDTLTEVKKETQYF.

The V call is TRBV15, the J call TRBJ1-2, with a possible D match to TRBD1 (6 bases). Per germline, CDR1 LNHNV and CDR2 YYDKDF (reference sequence). Trimming cost V 5 bases and J 2 bases, with 15 bases left between them. The CDR3 has 15 amino acids. CDR3 protein: CATSLRGGRNYGYTF. CDR3 coding DNA: TGTGCCACCAGCCTACGAGGGGGGCGCAACTATGGCTACACCTTC.

This chain uses TRBV30 with TRBJ2-7; D may be TRBD1 (6 bases). The V end was cut by 2 bases, the J end by 2 bases, with 10 bases between. There are 13 residues in the CDR3. Germline V lookup: CDR1 GTSNPN, CDR2 SVGIG (reference sequence). The CDR3, as DNA: TGTGCCTGGAGTCAGGACAGACCCTACGAGCAGTACTTC. Protein product: CAWSQDRPYEQYF.

The CDR3 DNA reads as TGTGCCAGCAGCATTGGGGATTCACCCCTCCACTTT. Protein product: CASSIGDSPLHF. This chain connects TRBV7-2 to TRBJ1-6; no reliable D call. The germline V gene has CDR1 SGHTA and CDR2 FQGNSA. The length of the CDR3 is 12 residues. Trimming cost V 5 bases and J 8 bases, with 7 bases left between them.

The chain is built from TRBV3-1 and TRBJ1-1; D remains unclear. CDR3 length: 13 residues. The germline V gene has CDR1 LGHDT and CDR2 YNNKEL (reference sequence). The V end was cut by 0 bases, the J end by 4 bases, with 6 bases between. Here the CDR3 reads CASSQDGITEAFF. The DNA of the CDR3 is TGTGCCAGCAGCCAAGATGGGATCACTGAAGCTTTCTTT.